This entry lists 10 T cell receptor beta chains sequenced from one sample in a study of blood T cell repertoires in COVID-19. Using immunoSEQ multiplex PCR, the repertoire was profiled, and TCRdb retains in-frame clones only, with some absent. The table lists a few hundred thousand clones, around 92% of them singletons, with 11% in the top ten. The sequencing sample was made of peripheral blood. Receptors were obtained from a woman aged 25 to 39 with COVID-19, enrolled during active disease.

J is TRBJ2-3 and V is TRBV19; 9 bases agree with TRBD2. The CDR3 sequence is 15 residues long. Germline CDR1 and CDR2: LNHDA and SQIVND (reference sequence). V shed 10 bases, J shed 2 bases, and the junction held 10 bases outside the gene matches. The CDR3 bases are TGTGCCACCTGGGACCGCGGGGGGGCCACAGATACGCAGTATTTT. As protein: CATWDRGGATDTQYF. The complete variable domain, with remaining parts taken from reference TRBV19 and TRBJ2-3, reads DGGITQSPKYLFRKEGQNVTLSCEQNLNHDAMYWYRQDPGQGLRLIYYSQIVNDFQKGDIAEGYSVSREKKESFPLTVTSAQKNPTAFYLCATWDRGGATDTQYFGPGTRLTVL.

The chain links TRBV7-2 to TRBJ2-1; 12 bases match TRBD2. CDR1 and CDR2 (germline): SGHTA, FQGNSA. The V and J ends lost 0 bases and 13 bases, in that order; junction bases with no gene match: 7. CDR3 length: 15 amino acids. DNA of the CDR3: TGTGCCAGCAGCTTAGCAGGGCTAGCGGGGGGGTTTCAGTTCTTC. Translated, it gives CASSLAGLAGGFQFF.

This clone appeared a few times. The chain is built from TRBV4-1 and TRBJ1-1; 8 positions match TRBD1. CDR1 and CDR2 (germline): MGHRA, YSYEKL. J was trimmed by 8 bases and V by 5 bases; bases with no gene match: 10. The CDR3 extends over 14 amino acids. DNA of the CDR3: TGCGCCAGCAGCTTATCGGGACAGGTAATAGAAGCTTTCTTT. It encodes CASSLSGQVIEAFF.

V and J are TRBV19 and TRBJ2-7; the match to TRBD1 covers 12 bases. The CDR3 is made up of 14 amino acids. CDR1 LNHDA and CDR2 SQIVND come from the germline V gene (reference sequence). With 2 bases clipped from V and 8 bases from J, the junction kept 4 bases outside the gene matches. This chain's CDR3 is CASSIRDRGQKQYF. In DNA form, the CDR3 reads TGTGCCAGTAGTATACGGGACAGGGGGCAAAAGCAGTACTTC.

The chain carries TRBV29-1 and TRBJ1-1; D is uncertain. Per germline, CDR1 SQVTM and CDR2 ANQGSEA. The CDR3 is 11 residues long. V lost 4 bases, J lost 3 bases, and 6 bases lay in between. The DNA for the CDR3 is TGCAGCGTTGCCCGAGACACTGAAGCTTTCTTT. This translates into CSVARDTEAFF.

CDR3 bases: TGTGCCAGCAGTCTCAGGACTAGCGGTTCCTACGAGCAGTACTTC. It translates to CASSLRTSGSYEQYF. The gene calls are TRBV7-2 and TRBJ2-7; 10 bases agree with TRBD2. The germline gives CDR1 SGHTA, CDR2 FQGNSA. The ends lost 6 bases at V and 1 base at J; junction bases unmatched: 6. The CDR3 covers 15 residues.

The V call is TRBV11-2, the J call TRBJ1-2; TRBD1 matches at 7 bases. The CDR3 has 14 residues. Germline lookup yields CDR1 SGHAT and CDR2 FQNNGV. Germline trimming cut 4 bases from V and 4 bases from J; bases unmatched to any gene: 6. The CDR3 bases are TGTGCCAGCAGCTCACTACAGGGGTTCTATGGCTACACCTTC. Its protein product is CASSSLQGFYGYTF.

CDR3 loop: CATSDWGQGQETQYF. In nucleotides, the CDR3 is TGTGCCACCAGTGATTGGGGACAGGGCCAAGAGACCCAGTACTTC. This chain uses TRBV24-1 with TRBJ2-5, with 9 bases aligning to TRBD1. The CDR3 sequence is 15 residues long. CDR1 and CDR2 from the germline V gene are KGHDR and SFDVKD. Trimming cost V 2 bases and J 1 base; bases outside gene matches: 1.

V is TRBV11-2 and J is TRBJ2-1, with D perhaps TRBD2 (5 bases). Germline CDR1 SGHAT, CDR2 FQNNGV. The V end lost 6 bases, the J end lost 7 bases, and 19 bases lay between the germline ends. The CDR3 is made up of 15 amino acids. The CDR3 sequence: CASSPGWGVGNEQFF. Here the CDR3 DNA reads TGTGCCAGCAGTCCCGGCTGGGGAGTGGGGAATGAGCAGTTCTTC.

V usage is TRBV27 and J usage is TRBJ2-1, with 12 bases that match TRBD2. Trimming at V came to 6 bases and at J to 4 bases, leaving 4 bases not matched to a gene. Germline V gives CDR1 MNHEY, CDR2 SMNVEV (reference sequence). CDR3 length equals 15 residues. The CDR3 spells CASRPGTSGYNEQFF. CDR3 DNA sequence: TGTGCCAGCAGACCTGGGACTAGCGGGTACAATGAGCAGTTCTTC.